This TCR beta chain was sequenced for a study of identical twins. Whole-study results and caveats: It was possible that invariant MAIT and iNKT cells partly confounded the zero-insertion analyses.

This CDR3 has 14 amino acids. Germline V gene lookup returns CDR1 MDHEN and CDR2 SYDVKM. J lost 7 bases, V lost 2 bases, and 2 bases had no gene match. For this clonotype: Its antigen is undetermined.

TCRdb re-analysed the 5' RACE reads in MiXCR, keeping a single row per CDR3 protein. The data hold a few hundred thousand distinct CDR3 sequences, with around 8% observed a single time. The sample also formed part of further work on yellow fever vaccine responses in identical twins.

The TCR comes from a woman between 18 and 29 years old in good health. The chain uses TRBV28 and TRBJ2-1, with 10 bases that match TRBD1. Sample: CD8+ T cells sorted from blood. The CDR3 nucleotides read TGTGCCAGCAGTTTAATGGGACAGGGGAATGAGCAGTTCTTC. This translates into CASSLMGQGNEQFF.